This note documents a single TCR beta chain sequence. What it binds is not known. Produced via immunoSEQ multiplex PCR; TCRdb's table is partial and in-frame only. Of a few thousand clones in the sample, approximately 78% were seen once. Steroid-refractory graft-versus-host disease after allogeneic hematopoietic cell transplant qualified adults for prospective research-autopsy enrollment. CDR3 length equals 17 residues. The ends were cut back, 0 bases at V and 6 bases at J, with 19 bases in the middle. Germline values: CDR1 LGHNA, CDR2 YNFKEQ. The data stem from a study of tissue T cells after allogeneic stem cell transplantation. Overall study findings and caveats: Shared clones across patients were few; motif clustering revealed tissue-specific shared signatures.

This clonotype originated in a male patient over 55 with steroid-refractory graft-versus-host disease after an allogeneic stem cell transplant. T cells may partly derive from the graft donor. The specimen comprised esophageal tissue, sampled at autopsy. The chain couples TRBV4-2 to TRBJ2-3; D might be TRBD1 or TRBD2, each matching 5 bases. CDR3: CASSQDLLGPGSDTQYF. CDR3 DNA: TGTGCCAGCAGCCAAGATTTATTGGGACCGGGATCCGATACGCAGTATTTT.